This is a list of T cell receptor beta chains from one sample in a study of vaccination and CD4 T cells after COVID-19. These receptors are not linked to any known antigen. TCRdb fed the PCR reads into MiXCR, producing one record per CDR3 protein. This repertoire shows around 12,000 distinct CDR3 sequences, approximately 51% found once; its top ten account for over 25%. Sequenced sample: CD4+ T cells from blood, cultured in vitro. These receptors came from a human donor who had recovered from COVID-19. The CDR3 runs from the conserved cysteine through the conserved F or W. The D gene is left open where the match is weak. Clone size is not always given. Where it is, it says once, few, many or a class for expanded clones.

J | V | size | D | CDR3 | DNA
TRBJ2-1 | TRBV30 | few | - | CAWGGGYRMNNEQFF | TGTGCCTGGGGAGGTGGCTACCGGATGAACAATGAGCAGTTCTTC
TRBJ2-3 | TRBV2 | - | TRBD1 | CASRRTGGTDTQYF | TGTGCCAGCAGGAGGACAGGGGGAACAGATACGCAGTATTTT
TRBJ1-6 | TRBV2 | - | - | CASSGRGLYNSPLHF | TGTGCCAGCAGTGGTCGGGGACTCTATAATTCACCCCTCCACTTT
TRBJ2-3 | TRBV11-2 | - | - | CASRRLIGTDTQYF | TGTGCCAGCAGACGCCTCATTGGCACAGATACGCAGTATTTT
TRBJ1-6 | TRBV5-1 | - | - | CASSPGPFGDSPLHF | TGCGCCAGCAGCCCCGGACCCTTCGGGGATTCACCCCTCCACTTT
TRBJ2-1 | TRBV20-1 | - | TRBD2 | CSETSGRNEQFF | TGCAGTGAGACTAGCGGGAGGAATGAGCAGTTCTTC
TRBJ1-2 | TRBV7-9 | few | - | CASSPRPSLLGNYGYTF | TGTGCCAGCAGCCCCAGGCCCTCCTTATTGGGGAACTATGGCTACACCTTC
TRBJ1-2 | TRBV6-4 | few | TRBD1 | CASAGTGPEGYGYTF | TGTGCCAGCGCCGGGACAGGGCCTGAAGGTTATGGCTACACCTTC
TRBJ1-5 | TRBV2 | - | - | CASRGTVRQPQHF | TGTGCCAGCAGGGGGACCGTGAGGCAGCCCCAGCATTTT
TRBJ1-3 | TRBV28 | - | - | CASSTRTASLSTIYF | TGTGCCAGCAGTACTCGGACTGCATCCCTAAGCACCATATATTTT
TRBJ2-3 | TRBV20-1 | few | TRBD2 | CSARLGLAGVADTQYF | TGCAGTGCTAGACTGGGACTAGCGGGGGTAGCAGATACGCAGTATTTT
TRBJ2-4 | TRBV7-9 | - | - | CASSPPLKGKNIQYF | TGTGCCAGCAGCCCCCCGTTAAAGGGCAAAAACATTCAGTACTTC
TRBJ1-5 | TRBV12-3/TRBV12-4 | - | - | CASSLDFGTSVYQPQHF | TGTGCCAGCAGTTTAGATTTTGGGACATCCGTATATCAGCCCCAGCATTTT
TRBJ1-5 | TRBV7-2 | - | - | CASSSTVGNQPQHF | TGTGCCAGCAGTTCTACAGTGGGAAATCAGCCCCAGCATTTT
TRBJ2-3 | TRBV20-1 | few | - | CSARGPDTQYF | TGCAGTGCTAGAGGACCAGATACGCAGTATTTT
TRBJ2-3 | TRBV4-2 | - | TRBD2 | CASSQEGSGGSTDTQYF | TGTGCCAGCAGCCAAGAGGGAAGCGGGGGAAGCACAGATACGCAGTATTTT
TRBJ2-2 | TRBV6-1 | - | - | CASRSTGADAGELFF | TGTGCCAGCAGATCCACGGGGGCGGACGCCGGGGAGCTGTTTTTT
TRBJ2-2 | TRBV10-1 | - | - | CASSSPNTGELFF | TGCGCCAGCAGCTCACCCAACACCGGGGAGCTGTTTTTT
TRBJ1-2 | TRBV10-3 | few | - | CAISERGRNYGYTF | TGTGCCATCAGTGAGAGAGGGCGGAACTATGGCTACACCTTC
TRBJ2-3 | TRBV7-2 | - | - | CASSLERGADTQYF | TGTGCCAGCAGCTTAGAGAGGGGAGCAGATACGCAGTATTTT
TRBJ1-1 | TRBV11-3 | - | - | CASSFGSTGRGTEAFF | TGTGCCAGCAGCTTTGGGTCTACCGGTAGGGGCACTGAAGCTTTCTTT
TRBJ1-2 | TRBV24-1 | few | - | CATSEAGANYGYTF | TGTGCCACCAGTGAGGCAGGGGCTAACTATGGCTACACCTTC
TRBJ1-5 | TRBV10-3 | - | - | CAISETGVNQPQHF | TGTGCCATCAGTGAGACAGGAGTAAATCAGCCCCAGCATTTT
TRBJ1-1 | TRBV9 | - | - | CASSSAGFTEAFF | TGTGCCAGCAGCTCCGCGGGGTTCACTGAAGCTTTCTTT
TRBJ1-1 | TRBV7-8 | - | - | CASSRQTGNTEAFF | TGTGCCAGCAGCCGCCAAACAGGGAACACTGAAGCTTTCTTT
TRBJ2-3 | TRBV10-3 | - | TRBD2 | CAISVTSGGTDTQYF | TGTGCCATCAGTGTTACTAGCGGAGGCACAGATACGCAGTATTTT
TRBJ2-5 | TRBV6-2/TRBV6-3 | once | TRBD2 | CASSPTSGGARETQYF | TGTGCCAGCAGTCCTACTAGCGGGGGGGCGAGAGAGACCCAGTACTTC
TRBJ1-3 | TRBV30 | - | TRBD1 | CAWIRDRGSGNTIYF | TGTGCCTGGATCCGGGACAGGGGCTCTGGAAACACCATATATTTT
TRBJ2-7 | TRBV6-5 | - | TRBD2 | CASSSGGGGEQYF | TGTGCCAGCAGTTCGGGGGGAGGAGGCGAGCAGTACTTC
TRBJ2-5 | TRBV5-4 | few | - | CASSLTILQETQYF | TGTGCCAGCAGCTTGACCATCCTTCAAGAGACCCAGTACTTC
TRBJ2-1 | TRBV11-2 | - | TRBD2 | CASSPSLGEGPYNEQFF | TGTGCCAGCAGCCCTTCGCTCGGGGAGGGCCCCTACAATGAGCAGTTCTTC
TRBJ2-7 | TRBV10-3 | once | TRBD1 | CATTGTGSSYEQYF | TGTGCCACCACCGGGACAGGGAGCTCCTACGAGCAGTACTTC
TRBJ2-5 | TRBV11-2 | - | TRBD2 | CASSLGTSGSRETQYF | TGTGCCAGCAGCTTAGGGACTAGCGGGAGTAGGGAGACCCAGTACTTC
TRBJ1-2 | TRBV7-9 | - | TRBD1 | CASSLTGGNGYTF | TGTGCCAGCAGCTTGACAGGGGGCAATGGCTACACCTTC
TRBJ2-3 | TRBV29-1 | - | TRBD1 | CSVEDRRQGTDTQYF | TGCAGCGTTGAAGATCGACGACAGGGAACAGATACGCAGTATTTT